The T cell receptor (beta chain) under discussion was sequenced for a study of sequential checkpoint blockade in melanoma. V was trimmed by 4 bases and J by 3 bases, leaving 15 bases between them. The germline CDR1 and CDR2 sequences are SQVTM and ANQGSEA. The CDR3 runs to 14 residues. Noted treatment: randomized to nivolumab then ipilimumab (arm A) or the reverse (arm B). Clones were sequenced by immunoSEQ multiplex PCR, and TCRdb holds only the in-frame ones, with some missing. The data contain more than 9,500 clones, roughly 60% of them seen just once; the ten biggest clones take up about a quarter.

The genes are TRBV29-1 and TRBJ2-5, with D possibly TRBD1 on 6 matching bases. The receptor comes from a human donor with melanoma. Material: CD8+ T cells sorted from blood (inferred from file names), obtained from a patient given nivolumab and ipilimumab in sequence. For the CDR3, the DNA is TGCAGCGTTGGCGAGAGCAGGGGAAAAGAGACCCAGTACTTC. This encodes CSVGESRGKETQYF.